This is a list of T cell receptor beta chains from one sample in a study of T cells in Graves' hyperthyroidism and ophthalmopathy. TCRdb called the multiplex PCR reads again in MiXCR, with one record for every CDR3 protein. The repertoire holds 530,000 or so distinct CDR3 sequences, roughly 50% seen once, with approximately 7.5% in the top ten. Input material: peripheral blood or thyroid tissue (not recorded which). The receptor source for this set is a woman aged 18-35 years with Graves' hyperthyroidism. CDR3s leave out the opening cysteine and the closing phenylalanine or tryptophan. The order of the fields is V gene, J gene, CDR3 protein.

>TRBV15|TRBJ1-1
ATSPTDTEAF
>TRBV19|TRBJ2-6
ASSTQTGIGGANVLT
>TRBV11-1|TRBJ2-7
ASSPGIPYEQY
>TRBV7-6|TRBJ2-1
ASSLDHEQF
>TRBV20-1|TRBJ2-6
SARVWARANVLT
>TRBV20-1|TRBJ1-6
SASSTGMVSPLH
>TRBV20-1|TRBJ2-5
SARDLMRWWSQETQY
>TRBV9|TRBJ2-2
ASSLAGGDTGELS
>TRBV19|TRBJ2-1
ASSIWDEQF
>TRBV7-9|TRBJ1-2
ASSLTGTVDYGYT
>TRBV7-3|TRBJ2-2
ASSTLGLAGTGELF
>TRBV4-3|TRBJ2-6
ASSQDRSASGANVLT
>TRBV20-1|TRBJ2-7
SAREVRLAGGYDEQY
>TRBV11-3|TRBJ2-7
ASSLGGTVYEQY
>TRBV5-1|TRBJ2-7
ASSFPSGKPYEQY
>TRBV29-1|TRBJ1-6
SSGQGRNSPLH
>TRBV14|TRBJ1-2
ASSLGGGRNGYT
>TRBV15|TRBJ2-7
ATSRERINSYEQY
>TRBV19|TRBJ1-2
ASRLVGAYGYT
>TRBV27|TRBJ1-1
ASSDPGVVEAF
>TRBV25-1|TRBJ2-7
ATQRWRVASEEQY
>TRBV2|TRBJ2-7
ASRTVTYEQY
>TRBV30|TRBJ2-7
AWGTGDEQY
>TRBV12-3/TRBV12-4|TRBJ2-6
ASSRRAYVLT